This T cell receptor beta chain was sequenced in a study of T cell responses to AZD1222 COVID-19 vaccine (dated by TCRdb to the early 2020s). About the study as a whole: AZD1222 recipients given second doses at about 4 weeks or at about 12 weeks were pooled, since spike-specific TCR depth and breadth were not found to differ between the two schedules. TCR sequencing was performed for fewer than 250 trial participants, of whom roughly 200 were given two doses of AZD1222 and around 25 were given two doses of MenACWY control vaccine. Trial participants were enrolled into age subgroups of 18-55, 56-69 and 70-plus years, which contained about 160, 30 and 59 TCR-sequenced participants, respectively. Study-level results and caveats: The 56-69-year group was small, and its depth increase did not reach significance, likely because of low power. Participants were mostly white British, with more females than males. The authors suggested clonal diversity may have been underestimated. Nearly half of unique spike-specific TCRs reportedly recognized epitopes outside regions mutated in the B.1.351 and B.1.1.7 variants. No day 14 peak-response samples were available, so repertoires were characterized only after the peak T cell response. The vaccine-associated CD4 TCRs covered the entire spike protein, and the dominant responses fell in regions 160-218 and 743-854. Spike-specific TCR breadth and depth rose significantly after two AZD1222 doses compared with day 0 and with MenACWY recipients. Conclusions about previously exposed vaccinees are limited, since just 6 or 7 AZD1222 recipients were seropositive for SARS-CoV-2 at baseline.

According to the study, the label for this sample's time point signals: baseline before first vaccination. Vaccinee samples came from UK trials COV001 and COV002, including a single-blind randomized controlled phase 2/3 trial of AZD1222 (ChAdOx1 nCoV-19) in healthy adults. For TCRbeta chain sequencing, PBMC samples from trial participants were taken at day 0 and at day 28 after the second dose. For this clone: Its antigen is currently not known. No clone much larger than this one lies a single base away; base qualities are absent.

CDR1 and CDR2, looked up from the germline V gene (reference sequence), are LNHDA and SQIVND. The CDR3 spans 14 residues, from the cysteine through the phenylalanine. Only CDR3 DNA is held: 42 bases, read in frame from base 1. V loses 2 bases at its end and J loses 4 bases; junction bases beyond the gene matches: 4. The CDR3 regions of human TCRbeta chains were analyzed by immunosequencing. Turning to the authors' computational methods: TCRs in the repertoires were matched against a reference library of SARS-CoV-2-specific TCRs that had been generated with the MIRA antigen-specificity platform. Breadth meant the fraction of unique TCRs that were SARS-CoV-2-associated, whereas depth meant the fraction of total T cells that were SARS-CoV-2-associated. Using the MIRA data, each spike-specific TCR was assigned both to the spike region to which the TCR was reactive and to a CD4 or CD8 class. Log10-transformed breadth and depth values were compared by one-way ANOVA with Sidak's multiple comparisons tests. What TCRdb holds here is the immuneACCESS table cut down to in-frame rearrangements. Part of the clones is not present; checked against another copy, under half of the missing clones reflect an unresolved V gene, and the others are unexplained. V and J calls and clone size are copied from that table; D and trimming were computed from the DNA. The sample yields 120,000 to 150,000 clones; 91% were counted once. The ten most abundant clones make up 5% of the sample.

This TCR was recovered from an adult in good health. Recombination joined TRBV19 with TRBJ2-7; the central 8 bases match TRBD2. The specimen was peripheral blood, collected on day 0 of AZD1222 vaccination. The base sequence is TGTGCCAGTAGTATAAGTAGCGGGATATACGAGCAGTACTTC. Its protein product is CASSISSGIYEQYF.